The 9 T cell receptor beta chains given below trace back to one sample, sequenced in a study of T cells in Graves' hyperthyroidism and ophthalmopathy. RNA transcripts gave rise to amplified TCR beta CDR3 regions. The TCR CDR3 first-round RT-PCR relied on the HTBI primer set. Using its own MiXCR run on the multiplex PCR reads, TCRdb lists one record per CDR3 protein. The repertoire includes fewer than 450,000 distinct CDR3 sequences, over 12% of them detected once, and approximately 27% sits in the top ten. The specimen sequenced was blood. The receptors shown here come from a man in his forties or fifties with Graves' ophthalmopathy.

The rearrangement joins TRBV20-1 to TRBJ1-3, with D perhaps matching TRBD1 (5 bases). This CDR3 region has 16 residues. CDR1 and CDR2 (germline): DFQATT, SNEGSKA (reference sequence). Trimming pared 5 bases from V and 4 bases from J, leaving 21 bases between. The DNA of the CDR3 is TGCAGTGCTTCGCGGGGCCAGGTCAGCTGGGGAAACACCATATATTTT. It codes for CSASRGQVSWGNTIYF.

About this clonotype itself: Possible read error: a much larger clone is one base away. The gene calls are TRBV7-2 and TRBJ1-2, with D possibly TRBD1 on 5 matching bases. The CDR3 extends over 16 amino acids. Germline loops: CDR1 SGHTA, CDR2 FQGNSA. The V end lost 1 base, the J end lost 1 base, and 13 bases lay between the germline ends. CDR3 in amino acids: CASSLVAGGGNYGYTF. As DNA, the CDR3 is TGTGCCAGCAGCTTAGTGGCGGGGGGAGGTAACTATGGCTACACCTTC.

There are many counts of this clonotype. The CDR3 sequence is CASSPSGEGTAHGYTF. The CDR3 DNA reads as TGTGCCAGCAGCCCCTCCGGGGAAGGGACAGCTCACGGCTACACCTTC. The V and J genes are TRBV3-1 and TRBJ1-2, with 7 bases fitting TRBD1. The CDR3 totals 16 residues. Unmatched junction bases numbered 16, after V lost 4 bases and J lost 8 bases. CDR1 LGHDT and CDR2 YNNKEL come from the germline V gene (reference sequence).

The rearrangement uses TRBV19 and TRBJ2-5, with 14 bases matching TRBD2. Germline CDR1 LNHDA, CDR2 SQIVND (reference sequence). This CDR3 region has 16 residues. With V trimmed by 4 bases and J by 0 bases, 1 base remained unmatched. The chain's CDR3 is CASSRGLAGDQETQYF. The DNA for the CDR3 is TGTGCCAGTAGTAGGGGACTAGCGGGAGACCAAGAGACCCAGTACTTC.

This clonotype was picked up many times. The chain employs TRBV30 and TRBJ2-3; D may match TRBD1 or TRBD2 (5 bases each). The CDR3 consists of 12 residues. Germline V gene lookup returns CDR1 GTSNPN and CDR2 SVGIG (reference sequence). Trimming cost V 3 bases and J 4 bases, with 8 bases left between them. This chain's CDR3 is CAWSGTSDTQYF. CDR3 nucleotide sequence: TGTGCCTGGAGCGGGACGTCAGATACGCAGTATTTT.

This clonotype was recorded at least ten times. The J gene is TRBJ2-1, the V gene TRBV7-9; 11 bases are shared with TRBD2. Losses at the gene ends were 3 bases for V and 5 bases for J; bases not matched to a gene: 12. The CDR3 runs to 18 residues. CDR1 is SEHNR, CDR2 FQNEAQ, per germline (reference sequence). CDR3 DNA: TGTGCCAGCAGCTTTAGCGGGAGGGCCGTCAAAATCGACAATGAGCAGTTCTTC. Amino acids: CASSFSGRAVKIDNEQFF.

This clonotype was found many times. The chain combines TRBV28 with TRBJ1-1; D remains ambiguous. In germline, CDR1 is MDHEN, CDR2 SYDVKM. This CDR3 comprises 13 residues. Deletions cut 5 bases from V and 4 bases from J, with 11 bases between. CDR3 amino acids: CASSNGVLTEAFF. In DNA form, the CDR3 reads TGTGCCAGCAGTAATGGGGTACTCACTGAAGCTTTCTTT. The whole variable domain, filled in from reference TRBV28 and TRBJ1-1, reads DVKVTQSSRYLVKRTGEKVFLECVQDMDHENMFWYRQDPGLGLRLIYFSYDVKMKEKGDIPEGYSVSREKKERFSLILESASTNQTSMYLCASSNGVLTEAFFGQGTRLTVV.

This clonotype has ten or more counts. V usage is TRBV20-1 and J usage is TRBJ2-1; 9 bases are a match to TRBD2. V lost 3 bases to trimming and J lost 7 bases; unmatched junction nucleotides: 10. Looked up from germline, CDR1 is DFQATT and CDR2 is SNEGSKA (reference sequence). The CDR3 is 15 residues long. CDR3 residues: CSASTLSGSVNEQFF. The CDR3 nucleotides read TGCAGTGCTAGTACCCTTAGCGGGAGTGTAAATGAGCAGTTCTTC.

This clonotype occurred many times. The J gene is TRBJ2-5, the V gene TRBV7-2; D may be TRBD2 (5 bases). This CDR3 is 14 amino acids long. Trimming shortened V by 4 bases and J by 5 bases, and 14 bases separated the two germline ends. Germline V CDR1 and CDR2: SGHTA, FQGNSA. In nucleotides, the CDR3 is TGTGCCAGCAGCTCCCGAACTAGGTTTGAGACCCAGTACTTC. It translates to CASSSRTRFETQYF.